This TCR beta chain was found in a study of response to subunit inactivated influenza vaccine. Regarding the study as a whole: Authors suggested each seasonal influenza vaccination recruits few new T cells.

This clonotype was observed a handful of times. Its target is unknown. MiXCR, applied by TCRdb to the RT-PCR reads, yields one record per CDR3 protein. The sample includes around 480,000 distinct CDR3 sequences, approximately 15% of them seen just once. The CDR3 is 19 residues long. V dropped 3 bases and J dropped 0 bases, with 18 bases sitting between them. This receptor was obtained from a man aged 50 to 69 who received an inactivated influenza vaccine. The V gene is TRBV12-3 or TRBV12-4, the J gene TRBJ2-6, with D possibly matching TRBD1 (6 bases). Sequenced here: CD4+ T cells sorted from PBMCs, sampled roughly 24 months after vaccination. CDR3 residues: CASSFSSGAPISGANVLTF. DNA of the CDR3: TGTGCCAGCAGTTTCTCCTCAGGGGCCCCAATCTCTGGGGCCAACGTCCTGACTTTC.